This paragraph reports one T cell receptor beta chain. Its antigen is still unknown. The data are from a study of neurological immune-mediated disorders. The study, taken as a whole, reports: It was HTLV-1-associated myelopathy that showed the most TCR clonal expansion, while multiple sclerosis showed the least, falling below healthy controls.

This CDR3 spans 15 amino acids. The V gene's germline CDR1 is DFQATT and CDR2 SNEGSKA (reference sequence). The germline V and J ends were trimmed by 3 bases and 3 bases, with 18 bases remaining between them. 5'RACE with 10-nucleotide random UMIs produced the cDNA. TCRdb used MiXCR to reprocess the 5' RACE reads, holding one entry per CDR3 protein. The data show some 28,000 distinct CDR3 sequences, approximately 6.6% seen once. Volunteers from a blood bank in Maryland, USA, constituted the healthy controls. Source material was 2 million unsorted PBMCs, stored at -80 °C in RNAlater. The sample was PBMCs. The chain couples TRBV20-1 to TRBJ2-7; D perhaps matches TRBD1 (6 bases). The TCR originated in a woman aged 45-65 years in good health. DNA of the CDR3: TGCAGTGCTAGGCTACAGGGATTAAACGGCTACGAGCAGTACTTC. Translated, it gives CSARLQGLNGYEQYF.